This TCR beta chain was found in a study of shared clonotypes between healthy human individuals. The protocol was immunoSEQ multiplex PCR, while the TCRdb copy is restricted to in-frame clones and leaves out a portion. The data contain around 2,000,000 clones, about 95% of them seen just once; the ten biggest clones take up 1.2%. Naive CD8 isolation took CD45RO-negative cells positively selected for CCR7 and excluded terminally differentiated effector memory CD45RA+ cells. This CDR3 region has 15 residues. Germline CDR1 reads LNHDA; CDR2 reads SQIVND (reference sequence). V dropped 10 bases and J dropped 4; count of bases not matched to a gene: 15.

The V gene is TRBV19, the J gene TRBJ1-2; 7 positions agree with TRBD1. The source material was naive CD8+ T cells sorted from blood. This sequence was found in a man younger than 35 in good health. The DNA of the CDR3 is TGTGCCACCCTTGACAGGGATGGGGATATCTATGGCTACACCTTC. Residues: CATLDRDGDIYGYTF.